This is a list of T cell receptor beta chains from one sample in a study of blood T cell repertoires in COVID-19. The method was immunoSEQ multiplex PCR; TCRdb's version includes in-frame clones alone and lacks a portion of them. The table includes more than 250,000 clones, around 87% detected once. Sequenced sample: peripheral blood. These receptors were obtained from a middle-aged man with active or convalescent COVID-19. Each CDR3 is given with its conserved first and last residue. The order of the fields is J gene, D gene, V gene, clone size, CDR3 protein, CDR3 DNA. A D gene is named only where the DNA matches it firmly. Clone size is given for some rows only: seen once, a few or many times, or a class if the clone is expanded.

j_call: TRBJ1-2; d_call: NA; v_call: TRBV2; clone_size: NA; cdr3_aa: CASKPWPNYGYTF; cdr3_nt: TGTGCCAGCAAACCGTGGCCTAACTATGGCTACACCTTC
j_call: TRBJ2-3; d_call: NA; v_call: TRBV18; clone_size: NA; cdr3_aa: CASSPRGFGRDTQYF; cdr3_nt: TGTGCCAGCTCACCCAGGGGATTTGGTAGAGATACGCAGTATTTT
j_call: TRBJ2-5; d_call: TRBD2; v_call: TRBV30; clone_size: NA; cdr3_aa: CAWSLSLAGQETQYF; cdr3_nt: TGTGCCTGGAGTCTTTCACTAGCGGGGCAAGAGACCCAGTACTTC
j_call: TRBJ1-3; d_call: NA; v_call: TRBV30; clone_size: NA; cdr3_aa: CAWSVPGNSGNTIYF; cdr3_nt: TGTGCCTGGAGTGTACCCGGGAACTCTGGAAACACCATATATTTT
j_call: TRBJ2-7; d_call: TRBD1; v_call: TRBV10-3; clone_size: NA; cdr3_aa: CAISSPGQGYYEQYF; cdr3_nt: TGTGCCATCAGTTCACCGGGACAGGGATATTACGAGCAGTACTTC
j_call: TRBJ2-5; d_call: NA; v_call: TRBV19; clone_size: few; cdr3_aa: CASKKKTGSLETQYF; cdr3_nt: TGTGCCAGTAAGAAAAAAACAGGGTCCTTGGAGACCCAGTACTTC
j_call: TRBJ1-4; d_call: NA; v_call: TRBV19; clone_size: NA; cdr3_aa: CASSAREKLFF; cdr3_nt: TGTGCCAGTAGTGCCAGAGAAAAACTGTTTTTT
j_call: TRBJ2-3; d_call: NA; v_call: TRBV5-1; clone_size: NA; cdr3_aa: CASRGSGTDTQYF; cdr3_nt: TGCGCCAGCAGGGGGAGCGGCACAGATACGCAGTATTTT
j_call: TRBJ2-1; d_call: NA; v_call: TRBV6-4; clone_size: NA; cdr3_aa: CASSSQGGNNEQFF; cdr3_nt: TGTGCCAGCAGTTCCCAGGGAGGAAACAATGAGCAGTTCTTC
j_call: TRBJ1-5; d_call: TRBD1; v_call: TRBV28; clone_size: NA; cdr3_aa: CASSFPQGAGQPQHF; cdr3_nt: TGTGCCAGCAGTTTCCCCCAGGGGGCCGGTCAGCCCCAGCATTTT
j_call: TRBJ2-2; d_call: NA; v_call: TRBV2; clone_size: NA; cdr3_aa: CASSKEEPGELFF; cdr3_nt: TGTGCCAGCAGCAAGGAGGAGCCCGGGGAGCTGTTTTTT
j_call: TRBJ1-1; d_call: NA; v_call: TRBV12-3/TRBV12-4; clone_size: once; cdr3_aa: CASSPTFGHGAFF; cdr3_nt: TGTGCCAGCAGTCCCACTTTTGGGCATGGAGCTTTCTTT
j_call: TRBJ1-5; d_call: TRBD1; v_call: TRBV27; clone_size: NA; cdr3_aa: CASSCITGTGECSNQPQHF; cdr3_nt: TGTGCCAGCAGCTGCATTACCGGGACAGGAGAATGTAGCAATCAGCCCCAGCATTTT
j_call: TRBJ2-1; d_call: TRBD1; v_call: TRBV14; clone_size: NA; cdr3_aa: CASSRGQGAVNEQFF; cdr3_nt: TGTGCCAGCAGCCGCGGACAGGGGGCGGTCAATGAGCAGTTCTTC
j_call: TRBJ2-3; d_call: TRBD2; v_call: TRBV12-5; clone_size: NA; cdr3_aa: CASGFQRGGLDTQYF; cdr3_nt: TGTGCTAGTGGTTTCCAGCGGGGGGGCCTGGATACGCAGTATTTT
j_call: TRBJ1-3; d_call: NA; v_call: TRBV9; clone_size: NA; cdr3_aa: CASAVGDTSSGNTIYF; cdr3_nt: TGTGCCAGCGCCGTAGGCGATACTAGTTCCGGAAACACCATATATTTT
j_call: TRBJ1-2; d_call: TRBD1; v_call: TRBV7-9; clone_size: NA; cdr3_aa: CASSLEGGRNYGYTF; cdr3_nt: TGTGCCAGCAGCTTAGAAGGGGGCCGTAACTATGGCTACACCTTC
j_call: TRBJ2-2; d_call: TRBD2; v_call: TRBV28; clone_size: NA; cdr3_aa: CASTYWASGVTGELFF; cdr3_nt: TGTGCCAGCACCTACTGGGCTAGCGGAGTAACCGGGGAGCTGTTTTTT
j_call: TRBJ1-6; d_call: TRBD1; v_call: TRBV5-6; clone_size: few; cdr3_aa: CASSRYRGRTDSPLHF; cdr3_nt: TGTGCCAGCAGCAGATACAGGGGGCGGACGGATTCACCCCTCCACTTT
j_call: TRBJ2-2; d_call: NA; v_call: TRBV3-1/TRBV3-2; clone_size: NA; cdr3_aa: CASASAARGNTGELFF; cdr3_nt: TGTGCCAGCGCTAGCGCGGCTAGGGGGAACACCGGGGAGCTGTTTTTT
j_call: TRBJ2-3; d_call: NA; v_call: TRBV4-1; clone_size: once; cdr3_aa: CASSQGVAAATDTQYF; cdr3_nt: TGCGCCAGCAGCCAAGGAGTGGCTGCGGCCACAGATACGCAGTATTTT
j_call: TRBJ1-6; d_call: TRBD1; v_call: TRBV5-1; clone_size: NA; cdr3_aa: CASSPMTGNNSPLHF; cdr3_nt: TGCGCCAGCAGTCCCATGACAGGGAATAATTCACCCCTCCACTTT
j_call: TRBJ1-6; d_call: NA; v_call: TRBV2; clone_size: once; cdr3_aa: CASHRPSSYNSPLHF; cdr3_nt: TGTGCCAGCCACAGGCCCAGCTCCTATAATTCACCCCTCCACTTT
j_call: TRBJ1-2; d_call: NA; v_call: TRBV28; clone_size: NA; cdr3_aa: CASSPHLMGGGSNYGYTF; cdr3_nt: TGTGCCAGCAGTCCCCACTTAATGGGGGGAGGGTCCAACTATGGCTACACCTTC
j_call: TRBJ1-2; d_call: TRBD1; v_call: TRBV5-1; clone_size: NA; cdr3_aa: CASSYSGTEYGYTF; cdr3_nt: TGCGCCAGCAGCTACTCCGGGACAGAGTATGGCTACACCTTC
j_call: TRBJ2-3; d_call: TRBD1; v_call: TRBV6-1; clone_size: NA; cdr3_aa: CASSDRGRSPDTQYF; cdr3_nt: TGTGCCAGCAGTGACAGGGGGCGCTCCCCAGATACGCAGTATTTT
j_call: TRBJ1-2; d_call: NA; v_call: TRBV5-1; clone_size: NA; cdr3_aa: CASNGGAGAYGYTF; cdr3_nt: TGCGCCAGCAACGGAGGGGCAGGAGCGTACGGCTACACCTTC
j_call: TRBJ2-3; d_call: NA; v_call: TRBV6-6; clone_size: NA; cdr3_aa: CASIPGGTDTQYF; cdr3_nt: TGTGCCAGCATTCCGGGGGGCACAGATACGCAGTATTTT
j_call: TRBJ1-5; d_call: NA; v_call: TRBV3-1/TRBV3-2; clone_size: NA; cdr3_aa: CASSQGGLSNQPQHF; cdr3_nt: TGTGCCAGCAGCCAAGGGGGGCTAAGCAATCAGCCCCAGCATTTT
j_call: TRBJ2-1; d_call: TRBD1; v_call: TRBV29-1; clone_size: NA; cdr3_aa: CSVEDDDRAIQFF; cdr3_nt: TGCAGCGTTGAAGACGACGACAGGGCTATTCAGTTCTTC
j_call: TRBJ1-6; d_call: NA; v_call: TRBV28; clone_size: NA; cdr3_aa: CASGRRGYNSPLHF; cdr3_nt: TGTGCCAGCGGGAGAAGGGGGTATAATTCACCCCTCCACTTT
j_call: TRBJ1-5; d_call: NA; v_call: TRBV2; clone_size: NA; cdr3_aa: CASSGGGGGQPQHF; cdr3_nt: TGTGCCAGCAGTGGGGGGGGTGGAGGACAGCCCCAGCATTTT
j_call: TRBJ1-5; d_call: NA; v_call: TRBV19; clone_size: NA; cdr3_aa: CASSITRGNQPQHF; cdr3_nt: TGTGCCAGTAGTATAACGAGGGGCAATCAGCCCCAGCATTTT
j_call: TRBJ2-1; d_call: TRBD2; v_call: TRBV7-3; clone_size: NA; cdr3_aa: CASSYSGSEEQFF; cdr3_nt: TGTGCCAGCAGCTATAGCGGGAGTGAAGAGCAGTTCTTC
j_call: TRBJ1-5; d_call: TRBD1; v_call: TRBV7-8; clone_size: once; cdr3_aa: CASSGDRGWQPQHF; cdr3_nt: TGTGCCAGCAGCGGGGACAGGGGATGGCAGCCCCAGCATTTT
j_call: TRBJ2-1; d_call: TRBD2; v_call: TRBV6-2/TRBV6-3; clone_size: NA; cdr3_aa: CASSPLAGLYNEQFF; cdr3_nt: TGTGCCAGCAGTCCACTAGCGGGGCTATACAATGAGCAGTTCTTC
j_call: TRBJ2-1; d_call: TRBD2; v_call: TRBV28; clone_size: once; cdr3_aa: CASTLTSGPYNEQFF; cdr3_nt: TGTGCCAGCACACTGACTAGCGGGCCGTACAATGAGCAGTTCTTC
j_call: TRBJ2-7; d_call: TRBD1; v_call: TRBV2; clone_size: few; cdr3_aa: CASRETGFSSYEQYF; cdr3_nt: TGTGCCAGCAGGGAGACAGGGTTTTCGTCCTACGAGCAGTACTTC
j_call: TRBJ1-1; d_call: TRBD1; v_call: TRBV6-5; clone_size: NA; cdr3_aa: CASSYRGRNTEAFF; cdr3_nt: TGTGCCAGCAGTTACAGGGGGCGAAACACTGAAGCTTTCTTT
j_call: TRBJ2-1; d_call: NA; v_call: TRBV7-9; clone_size: NA; cdr3_aa: CASSLFGGSEGNNEQFF; cdr3_nt: TGTGCCAGCAGCTTATTCGGAGGGTCGGAGGGTAACAATGAGCAGTTCTTC
j_call: TRBJ1-3; d_call: NA; v_call: TRBV5-8; clone_size: NA; cdr3_aa: CASSLAVRNTIYF; cdr3_nt: TGTGCCAGCAGCTTGGCCGTTCGAAACACCATATATTTT
j_call: TRBJ1-1; d_call: NA; v_call: TRBV6-6; clone_size: NA; cdr3_aa: CASSYWNEGNTEAFF; cdr3_nt: TGTGCCAGCAGTTACTGGAATGAGGGGAACACTGAAGCTTTCTTT
j_call: TRBJ1-2; d_call: NA; v_call: TRBV7-8; clone_size: NA; cdr3_aa: CASSLVWTDDGYTF; cdr3_nt: TGTGCCAGCAGCTTAGTATGGACTGACGATGGCTACACCTTC
j_call: TRBJ1-6; d_call: TRBD1; v_call: TRBV7-9; clone_size: NA; cdr3_aa: CASSLGGQENSPLHF; cdr3_nt: TGTGCCAGCAGCTTAGGCGGACAGGAGAATTCACCCCTCCACTTT
j_call: TRBJ1-1; d_call: TRBD1; v_call: TRBV11-2; clone_size: NA; cdr3_aa: CASSLSLTGGGTEAFF; cdr3_nt: TGTGCCAGCAGCTTAAGCCTAACAGGGGGCGGCACTGAAGCTTTCTTT
j_call: TRBJ2-5; d_call: NA; v_call: TRBV7-9; clone_size: NA; cdr3_aa: CASSLAAGSQETQYF; cdr3_nt: TGTGCCAGCAGCTTAGCCGCGGGGTCGCAAGAGACCCAGTACTTC
j_call: TRBJ1-5; d_call: TRBD1; v_call: TRBV28; clone_size: NA; cdr3_aa: CASSFVAGGQPQHF; cdr3_nt: TGTGCCAGCAGTTTTGTGGCAGGGGGTCAGCCCCAGCATTTT
j_call: TRBJ2-1; d_call: NA; v_call: TRBV11-3; clone_size: NA; cdr3_aa: CASKEGVHNEQFF; cdr3_nt: TGTGCCAGCAAAGAGGGGGTTCACAATGAGCAGTTCTTC
j_call: TRBJ2-7; d_call: NA; v_call: TRBV5-6; clone_size: NA; cdr3_aa: CASSLARLRDGGEQYF; cdr3_nt: TGTGCCAGCAGCTTGGCCCGGCTAAGGGATGGCGGGGAGCAGTACTTC
j_call: TRBJ2-3; d_call: NA; v_call: TRBV11-2; clone_size: few; cdr3_aa: CASSLAGTDTQYF; cdr3_nt: TGTGCCAGCAGCTTAGCGGGCACAGATACGCAGTATTTT
j_call: TRBJ2-3; d_call: TRBD1; v_call: TRBV29-1; clone_size: NA; cdr3_aa: CSVGGQGVADTQYF; cdr3_nt: TGCAGCGTTGGGGGACAGGGGGTGGCAGATACGCAGTATTTT
j_call: TRBJ1-2; d_call: TRBD1; v_call: TRBV28; clone_size: NA; cdr3_aa: CASSSSGQGHYGYTF; cdr3_nt: TGTGCCAGCAGTAGCTCGGGACAGGGGCACTATGGCTACACCTTC
j_call: TRBJ1-6; d_call: TRBD1; v_call: TRBV28; clone_size: few; cdr3_aa: CASSLGTANSPLHF; cdr3_nt: TGTGCCAGCAGTTTAGGGACAGCCAATTCACCCCTCCACTTT
j_call: TRBJ2-1; d_call: TRBD2; v_call: TRBV9; clone_size: NA; cdr3_aa: CASSVGTSGRGLAYNEQFF; cdr3_nt: TGTGCCAGCAGCGTAGGAACTAGCGGGAGGGGGCTGGCCTACAATGAGCAGTTCTTC
j_call: TRBJ2-7; d_call: TRBD1; v_call: TRBV7-9; clone_size: NA; cdr3_aa: CASSQGGTGGTDEQYF; cdr3_nt: TGTGCCAGCTCCCAAGGGGGGACAGGGGGGACGGACGAGCAGTACTTC